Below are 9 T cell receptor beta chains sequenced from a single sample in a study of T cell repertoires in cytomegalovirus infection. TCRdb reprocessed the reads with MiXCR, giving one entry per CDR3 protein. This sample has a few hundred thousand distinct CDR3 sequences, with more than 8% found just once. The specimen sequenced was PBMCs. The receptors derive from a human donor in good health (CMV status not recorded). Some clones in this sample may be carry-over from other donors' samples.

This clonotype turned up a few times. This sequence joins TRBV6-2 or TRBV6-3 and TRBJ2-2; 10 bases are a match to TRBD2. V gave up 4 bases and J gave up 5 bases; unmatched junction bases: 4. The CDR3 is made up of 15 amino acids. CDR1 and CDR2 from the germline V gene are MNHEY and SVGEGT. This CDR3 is CASSSLAGVTGELFF. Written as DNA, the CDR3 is TGTGCCAGCAGTTCTCTAGCGGGAGTTACCGGGGAGCTGTTTTTT.

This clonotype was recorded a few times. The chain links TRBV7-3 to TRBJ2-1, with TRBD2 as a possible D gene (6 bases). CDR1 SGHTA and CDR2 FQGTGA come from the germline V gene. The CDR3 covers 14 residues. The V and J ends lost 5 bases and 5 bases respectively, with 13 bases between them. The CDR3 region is CASSRYGGDNEQFF. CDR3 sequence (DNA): TGTGCCAGCAGCCGTTACGGGGGTGACAATGAGCAGTTCTTC. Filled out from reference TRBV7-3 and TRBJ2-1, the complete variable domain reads GAGVSQTPSNKVTEKGKYVELRCDPISGHTALYWYRQSLGQGPEFLIYFQGTGAADDSGLPNDRFFAVRPEGSVSTLKIQRTERGDSAVYLCASSRYGGDNEQFFGPGTRLTVL.

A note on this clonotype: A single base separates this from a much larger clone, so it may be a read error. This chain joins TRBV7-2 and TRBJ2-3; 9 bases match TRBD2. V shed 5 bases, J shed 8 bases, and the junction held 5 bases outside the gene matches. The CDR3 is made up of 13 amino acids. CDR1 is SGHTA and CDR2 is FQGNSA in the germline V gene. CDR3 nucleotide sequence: TGTGCCAGCAGCACACCTAGCGGGATTACGCAGTATTTT. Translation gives CASSTPSGITQYF. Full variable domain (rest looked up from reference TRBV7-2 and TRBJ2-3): GAGVSQSPSNKVTEKGKDVELRCDPISGHTALYWYRQSLGQGLEFLIYFQGNSAPDKSGLPSDRFSAERTGGSVSTLTIQRTQQEDSAVYLCASSTPSGITQYFGPGTRLTVL.

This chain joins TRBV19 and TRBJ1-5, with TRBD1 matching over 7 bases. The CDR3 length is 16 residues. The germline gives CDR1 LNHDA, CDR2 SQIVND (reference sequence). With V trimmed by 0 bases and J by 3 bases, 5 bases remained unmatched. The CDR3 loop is CASSIDGGGVNQPQHF. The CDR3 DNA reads TGTGCCAGTAGTATAGATGGAGGGGGCGTCAATCAGCCCCAGCATTTT.

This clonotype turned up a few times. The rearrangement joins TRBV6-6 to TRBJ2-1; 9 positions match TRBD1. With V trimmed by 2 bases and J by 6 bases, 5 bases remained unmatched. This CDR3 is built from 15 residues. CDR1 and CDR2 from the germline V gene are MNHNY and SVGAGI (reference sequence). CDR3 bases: TGTGCCAGCAGTTACCCCACAGGGGGCGGCAATGAGCAGTTCTTC. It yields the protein CASSYPTGGGNEQFF.

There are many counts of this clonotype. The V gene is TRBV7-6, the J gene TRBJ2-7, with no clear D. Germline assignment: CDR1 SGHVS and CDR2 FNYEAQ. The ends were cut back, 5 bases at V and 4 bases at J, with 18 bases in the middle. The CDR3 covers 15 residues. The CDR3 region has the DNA TGTGCCAGCAGCCCCCGAGTAGTAGAAGGGTACGAGCAGTACTTC. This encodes CASSPRVVEGYEQYF.

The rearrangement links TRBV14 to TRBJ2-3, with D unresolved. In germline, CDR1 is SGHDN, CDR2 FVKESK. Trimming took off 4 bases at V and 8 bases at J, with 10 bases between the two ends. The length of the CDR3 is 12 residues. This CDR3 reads CASSPGLSTQYF. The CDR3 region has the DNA TGTGCCAGCAGCCCGGGCCTAAGTACGCAGTATTTT.

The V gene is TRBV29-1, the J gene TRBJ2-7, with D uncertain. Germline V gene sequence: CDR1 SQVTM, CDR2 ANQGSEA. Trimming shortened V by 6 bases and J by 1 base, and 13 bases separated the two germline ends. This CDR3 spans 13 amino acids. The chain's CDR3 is CSVYQTVSYEQYF. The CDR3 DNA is TGCAGCGTATACCAGACCGTTTCCTACGAGCAGTACTTC.

The CDR3 coding sequence is TGTGCCAGCAGTGAACGCCAGGGCGCTGAAGCTTTCTTT. It specifies CASSERQGAEAFF. The chain is built from TRBV2 and TRBJ1-1, with D perhaps TRBD1 (5 bases). This CDR3 comprises 13 residues. Trimming stripped 2 bases from V and 6 bases from J, with 10 bases between. Germline-derived CDR1 and CDR2 are SNHLY and FYNNEI.